What follows are 30 T cell receptor beta chains derived from one specimen sequenced in a study of blood T cells in healthy people across ages. The use of a sample-barcoded 5' primer and a J-beta primer mix characterized a second PCR of roughly 6 to 11 cycles. TCRdb reprocessed the 5' RACE reads with MiXCR, giving one entry per CDR3 protein. The sample yields around 2 million distinct CDR3 sequences, 30% to 40% seen once. The sequenced material came from blood. These receptors all come from a human donor in good health.

The chain links TRBV15 to TRBJ1-1; unclear D gene. Germline V gives CDR1 LNHNV, CDR2 YYDKDF (reference sequence). This CDR3 has 14 residues. Trimming took 1 base from V and 1 from J, leaving 7 bases between them. The CDR3 protein is CATSRGGTNTEAFF. CDR3 sequence (DNA): TGTGCCACCAGCAGAGGTGGAACGAACACTGAAGCTTTCTTT.

J is TRBJ1-2 and V is TRBV9; no clear D gene. The CDR3 totals 16 residues. The V end was cut by 0 bases, the J end by 5 bases, with 17 bases between. Germline CDR1 reads SGDLS; CDR2 reads YYNGEE. CDR3 protein: CASSVGEGQMKYGYTF. CDR3 in DNA: TGTGCCAGCAGCGTAGGGGAAGGGCAGATGAAGTATGGCTACACCTTC.

This chain links TRBV6-2 or TRBV6-3 with TRBJ2-3; D may match TRBD1 or TRBD2 (5 bases each). Per the germline V gene, CDR1 is MNHEY and CDR2 is SVGEGT. CDR3 length: 14 amino acids. The V end was cut by 8 bases, the J end by 1 base, with 13 bases between. The CDR3 region is CASERGSGTDTQYF. CDR3 sequence (DNA): TGTGCCAGCGAAAGGGGTAGCGGCACAGATACGCAGTATTTT.

This clonotype was seen a handful of times. This chain links TRBV10-3 with TRBJ2-7; 9 bases map to TRBD1. CDR1 is ENHRY, CDR2 SYGVKD, per germline. The junction had 3 bases not matched to a gene; V was cut back by 4 bases and J by 5 bases. The CDR3 contains 13 residues. CDR3 sequence reads: CAISGQGGDEQYF. In DNA form, the CDR3 reads TGTGCCATCAGTGGACAGGGGGGGGACGAGCAGTACTTC.

This clonotype was picked up a small number of times. This rearrangement joins TRBV5-1 to TRBJ2-5; 14 bases are shared with TRBD2. This CDR3 is built from 14 residues. V shed 4 bases, J shed 8 bases, and the junction held 4 bases outside the gene matches. Germline assignment: CDR1 SGHRS and CDR2 YFSETQ. DNA for the CDR3: TGCGCCAGCAGCCCCGGGACTAGCGGGGGCACCCAGTACTTC. Amino acids: CASSPGTSGGTQYF.

This chain uses TRBV4-2 with TRBJ2-1; 9 nucleotides match TRBD2. With 0 bases clipped from V and 8 bases from J, the junction kept 11 bases outside the gene matches. The CDR3 has 17 residues. Germline loops: CDR1 LGHNA, CDR2 YNFKEQ. The CDR3 sequence is CASSQDLSGGPIDEQFF. The CDR3 DNA reads TGTGCCAGCAGCCAAGACCTAAGCGGGGGGCCTATCGATGAGCAGTTCTTC.

On this clonotype: Germline and junction disagree at one end, which may indicate a read error. The chain links TRBV7-2 to TRBJ2-5; D is ambiguous. In germline, CDR1 is SGHTA, CDR2 FQGNSA. The CDR3 is made up of 12 amino acids. CDR3 region: CAGSFHLETQYF. CDR3 nucleotides: TGTGCCGGCAGCTTCCATCTAGAGACCCAGTACTTC.

The genes are TRBV7-9 and TRBJ2-7, with a tentative D call TRBD1 (6 bases). Trimming cost V 4 bases and J 5 bases, with 12 bases left between them. The CDR3 spans 13 residues. Germline-derived CDR1 and CDR2 are SEHNR and FQNEAQ (reference sequence). The CDR3 nucleotides are TGTGCCAGCAGCTCTGGGACAATCCACGAGCAGTACTTC. Its protein product is CASSSGTIHEQYF.

This clonotype was seen a few times. DNA of the CDR3: TGTGCCAGCAGCAATCCTCGCGGGTTAAACACTGAAGCTTTCTTT. This translates into CASSNPRGLNTEAFF. The rearrangement links TRBV16 to TRBJ1-1, with D unresolved. CDR1 is KGHSY, CDR2 FQNENV, per germline. V gave up 5 bases and J gave up 2 bases, with 15 bases separating them. CDR3 length: 15 residues.

This chain links TRBV3-1 with TRBJ2-7; 8 bases map to TRBD2. The germline V gene has CDR1 LGHDT and CDR2 YNNKEL (reference sequence). The CDR3 has 15 amino acids. Unmatched junction bases numbered 7, after V lost 4 bases and J lost 2 bases. CDR3 amino acids: CASSLSGDATYEQYF. CDR3 DNA sequence: TGTGCCAGCAGCCTTAGCGGGGATGCCACCTACGAGCAGTACTTC.

V gene TRBV20-1 combines with J gene TRBJ2-3, with D uncertain. Germline V gene data show CDR1 as DFQATT and CDR2 as SNEGSKA (reference sequence). The ends were cut back, 6 bases at V and 5 bases at J, with 15 bases in the middle. The CDR3 spans 13 residues. CDR3 in DNA: TGCAGTGCCGTCGAGGTTTCGCGAGATACGCAGTATTTT. Translated, it gives CSAVEVSRDTQYF.

This chain joins TRBV5-1 and TRBJ2-3, with D possibly TRBD1 on 6 matching bases. This CDR3 has 17 amino acids. The V end lost 4 bases, the J end lost 2 bases, and 20 bases lay between the germline ends. Germline lookup yields CDR1 SGHRS and CDR2 YFSETQ. CDR3 in DNA: TGCGCCAGCAGCCCAACCCGTGGAAGGGGGTCCACAGATACGCAGTATTTT. As protein: CASSPTRGRGSTDTQYF.

Concerning this clonotype itself: One junction end does not reproduce the germline sequence, and a read error may be involved. The chain recombines TRBV4-1 with TRBJ2-4, with D perhaps matching TRBD1 (6 bases). TRBJ2-7 matches the DNA end more closely, so the J call is doubtful. The CDR3 is 14 residues long. The germline V gene has CDR1 MGHRA and CDR2 YSYEKL. This chain's CDR3 is CASRQNVQGNEQYF. CDR3 DNA sequence: TGCGCCAGCCGCCAAAACGTCCAGGGGAACGAGCAGTACTTC.

This clonotype has a handful of counts. J is TRBJ2-5 and V is TRBV4-3; 12 bases are a match to TRBD2. Trimming took 0 bases from V and 2 from J; bases not matched to a gene: 10. Germline V gives CDR1 LGHNA, CDR2 YSLEER. The length of the CDR3 is 19 residues. CDR3 amino acids: CASSQEGLAGGLLQETQYF. Here the CDR3 DNA reads TGCGCCAGCAGCCAAGAAGGCCTAGCGGGGGGGCTATTACAAGAGACCCAGTACTTC.

A few counts support this clonotype. V and J are TRBV5-6 and TRBJ2-4, with a weak D call TRBD2 (6 bases). Trimming pared 1 base from V and 9 bases from J, leaving 14 bases between. Germline CDR1 and CDR2: SGHDT and YYEEEE. The CDR3 is 14 residues long. CDR3: CASSLSWAGGIQYF. The CDR3 DNA follows: TGTGCCAGCAGCTTGTCGTGGGCCGGGGGCATTCAGTACTTC. The variable domain in full, completed from reference TRBV5-6 and TRBJ2-4, reads DAGVTQSPTHLIKTRGQQVTLRCSPKSGHDTVSWYQQALGQGPQFIFQYYEEEERQRGNFPDRFSGHQFPNYSSELNVNALLLGDSALYLCASSLSWAGGIQYFGAGTRLSVL.

About this clonotype: Mismatch with germline at one junction end may stem from a read error. This sequence joins TRBV4-3 and TRBJ2-1, with a weak D call TRBD1 (7 bases). The CDR3 loop spans 16 amino acids. Germline values: CDR1 LGHNA, CDR2 YSLEER. CDR3 loop: CASSQDKGAGWNERFF. DNA of the CDR3: TGCGCCAGCAGCCAAGATAAGGGGGCGGGATGGAATGAGCGGTTCTTC.

The rearrangement links TRBV29-1 to TRBJ2-5; no definite D call. The V end lost 6 bases, the J end lost 2 bases, and 10 bases lay between the germline ends. The germline V gene encodes CDR1 SQVTM and CDR2 ANQGSEA. The CDR3 loop spans 12 amino acids. CDR3 sequence reads: CSVLPNQETQYF. The DNA of the CDR3 is TGCAGCGTACTACCGAATCAAGAGACCCAGTACTTC.

This clonotype has more than one count but fewer than ten. The rearrangement links TRBV7-2 to TRBJ1-6; 8 positions match TRBD1. With 5 bases clipped from V and 10 bases from J, the junction kept 13 bases outside the gene matches. The CDR3 sequence is 16 residues long. Germline V lookup: CDR1 SGHTA, CDR2 FQGNSA. This CDR3 reads CASSLRPTGDGSPLHF. The CDR3 bases are TGTGCCAGCAGCCTAAGGCCGACAGGGGACGGGTCACCCCTCCACTTT.

V usage is TRBV6-5 and J usage is TRBJ1-2, with no clear D. The CDR3 length is 14 residues. V was pared by 6 bases and J by 8 bases, with 19 bases between. Germline values: CDR1 MNHEY, CDR2 SVGAGI. DNA for the CDR3: TGTGCCAGCAGACCACCGGGCCGCAAGGGAGGCTACACCTTC. It yields the protein CASRPPGRKGGYTF.

The chain couples TRBV6-2 or TRBV6-3 to TRBJ2-1; 8 nucleotides match TRBD1. CDR3 length equals 12 residues. From germline, CDR1 is MNHEY and CDR2 SVGEGT. Trimming cost V 0 bases and J 14 bases; bases outside gene matches: 3. The CDR3 sequence is CASSYSDRAKFF. The CDR3, as DNA: TGTGCCAGCAGTTACTCGGACAGGGCCAAGTTCTTC.

The CDR3 bases are TGCAGTGCTAGAGGGGCAGGGGGACGGACAGAGACCCAGTACTTC. Its protein product is CSARGAGGRTETQYF. The rearrangement uses TRBV20-1 and TRBJ2-5; 7 bases are a match to TRBD1. V lost 1 base, J lost 4 bases, and 9 bases stayed unmatched. In germline, CDR1 is DFQATT, CDR2 SNEGSKA (reference sequence). CDR3 length equals 15 residues.

This clonotype was recorded only once. The chain has TRBV4-2 and TRBJ2-3; tentative D call: TRBD1 (6 bases). Germline CDR1 LGHNA, CDR2 YNFKEQ. V was cut by 11 bases and J by 4 bases, with 25 bases left in between. CDR3 length: 16 residues. The CDR3 sequence is CAASNGGPQGSDTQYF. In DNA, the CDR3 is TGTGCCGCCTCTAATGGGGGCCCACAAGGGTCAGATACGCAGTATTTT.

The rearrangement links TRBV28 to TRBJ2-7, with unresolved D. The CDR3 is 14 residues long. V dropped 6 bases and J dropped 4 bases, with 16 bases sitting between them. Germline V CDR1 and CDR2: MDHEN, SYDVKM. The CDR3, as DNA: TGTGCCAGCAGGGTCATGTCAGGATTGTACGAGCAGTACTTC. Translating gives CASRVMSGLYEQYF.

The gene calls are TRBV15 and TRBJ2-1, with 9 bases matching TRBD2. V was clipped by 0 bases and J by 6 bases; unmatched bases: 9. The CDR3 is made up of 17 amino acids. Germline CDR1 and CDR2: LNHNV and YYDKDF (reference sequence). The CDR3 bases are TGTGCCACCAGCAGAGATTCCAGCGGGGGGCTCCTCAATGAGCAGTTCTTC. Translation: CATSRDSSGGLLNEQFF.

The chain joins TRBV5-6 to TRBJ1-5, with a possible D match to TRBD1 (6 bases). CDR1 SGHDT and CDR2 YYEEEE come from the germline V gene. V lost 4 bases, J lost 5 bases, and 13 bases lay in between. CDR3 length: 14 amino acids. The CDR3 DNA reads as TGTGCCAGCAGCATACAGGGAGTAGATCAGCCCCAGCATTTT. Protein sequence: CASSIQGVDQPQHF.

This clonotype was detected only a few times. The chain employs TRBV29-1 and TRBJ1-2; D is perhaps TRBD1 (6 bases). There are 16 residues in the CDR3. From germline, CDR1 is SQVTM and CDR2 ANQGSEA. The V end was cut by 0 bases, the J end by 0 bases, with 14 bases between. Here the CDR3 DNA reads TGCAGCGTTGAAGATCCTCGGACAGAGCCTAACTATGGCTACACCTTC. Translation gives CSVEDPRTEPNYGYTF.

This clonotype has just a few counts. The J gene is TRBJ2-7, the V gene TRBV28, with D tentatively TRBD1 or TRBD2 (6 bases each). The assigned J gene may be wrong: the sequence end matches TRBJ2-5 better. In germline, CDR1 is MDHEN, CDR2 SYDVKM. This CDR3 is 15 amino acids long. The CDR3 nucleotides are TGTGCCAGCAGCCCACCCGGAGGGGGGCCAGAGACCCAGTACTTC. This codes for CASSPPGGGPETQYF.

The chain combines TRBV15 with TRBJ2-5; D is perhaps TRBD1 or TRBD2 (5 bases each). This CDR3 is 16 amino acids long. The germline V and J ends were trimmed by 0 bases and 5 bases, with 16 bases remaining between them. CDR1 LNHNV and CDR2 YYDKDF come from the germline V gene (reference sequence). The chain's CDR3 is CATSRDQGTTGETQYF. The CDR3 DNA reads TGTGCCACCAGCAGAGATCAAGGGACCACGGGGGAGACCCAGTACTTC.

Remarks on this clonotype: The junction shows a germline mismatch at one end, possibly a read error. The chain recombines TRBV12-3 or TRBV12-4 with TRBJ1-2; 8 nucleotides align to TRBD1. The CDR3 is made up of 13 amino acids. CDR3 region: CASRGQGSYGHTF. The CDR3 region has the DNA TGTGCCAGCAGAGGACAGGGAAGCTATGGCCACACCTTC.

The genes are TRBV21-1 and TRBJ2-7; the listed D gene, TRBD2, was not tested against the DNA. The tail of the sequence fits TRBJ2-5 better, so the J call may be wrong. TRBV21-1 is marked as a pseudogene. The CDR3 sequence is 17 residues long. The CDR3 DNA is TGTGCCAGCAGCATCCGGTGCAATAGCGGAGAAAAAGAGACCCAGTACTTC. It encodes CASSIRCNSGEKETQYF.